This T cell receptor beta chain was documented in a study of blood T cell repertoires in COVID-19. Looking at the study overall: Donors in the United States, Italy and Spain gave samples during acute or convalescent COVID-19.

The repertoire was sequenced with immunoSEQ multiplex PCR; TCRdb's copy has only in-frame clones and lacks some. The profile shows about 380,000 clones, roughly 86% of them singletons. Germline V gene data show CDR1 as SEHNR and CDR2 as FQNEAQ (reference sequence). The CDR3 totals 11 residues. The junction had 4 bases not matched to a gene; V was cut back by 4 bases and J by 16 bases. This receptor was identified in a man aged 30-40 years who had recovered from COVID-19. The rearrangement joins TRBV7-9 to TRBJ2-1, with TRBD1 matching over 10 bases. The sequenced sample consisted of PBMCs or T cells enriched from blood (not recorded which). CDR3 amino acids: CASSSGQGGFF. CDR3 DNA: TGTGCCAGCAGCTCCGGACAGGGGGGATTCTTC.